This T cell receptor beta chain was found in a study of breast tumors, draining lymph nodes, adjacent tissues (TCRdb year 2016). At the level of the whole study: The study compared TCR beta repertoires across tumor, adjacent nontumor tissue and axillary lymph nodes from breast cancer patients. The study was designed to assess the relationships and possible T-cell exchange between tumor, surrounding tissue and draining lymph node repertoires in human breast cancer. What the research found in general, with its limitations: Tumor T-cell repertoires showed less diversity than lymph node repertoires and more diversity than nontumor tissue repertoires, and tumor T-cell repertoires showed preferential V and J gene usage. Rather than being directly demonstrated, the conclusion that tumor T cells originate in lymph nodes was presented as consistent with a hypothesis. A scenario in which most tumor T cells derive from the lymph node and then expand within tumor tissue was judged to be consistent with the data. Tumor and nontumor tissue repertoires were significantly more similar in luminal-like than in basal-like breast cancer.

Sequencing used an Illumina HiSeq 2000. Multiplex PCR amplification was used to generate the TCR beta chain libraries. High-throughput sequencing was used to analyze the amplified TCR beta chain products. TCRdb reprocessing: public reads trimmed at Q25 with fastp, clones called with MiXCR, in-frame beta chains kept. Rows are combined by CDR3 protein, so each entry shows the most common genes and DNA. In all, the sample holds approximately 170,000 distinct CDR3 sequences, and around a third of those were seen once. The ten largest make up 4% to 5.5% of the sample. Looking up the germline V gene yields CDR1 SNHLY and CDR2 FYNNEI. The CDR3 measures 11 amino acids from cysteine to phenylalanine. Only the CDR3 portion is preserved as DNA: 33 bases, with reading frame beginning at the first base. Ten or more counts support this clonotype. The antigen it binds to is not known. A junction boundary mismatches the germline segment, possibly from a read error.

The lymph node samples were taken from the axillary draining lymph nodes of breast cancer patients. This clonotype was obtained from a female donor with breast cancer. Some clones in this sample may be carry-over from other donors' samples. This chain joins TRBV2 to TRBJ2-5, with a tentative D gene TRBD2 over 5 matching bases. Sample: axillary lymph node tissue. The encoded CDR3 is CASSLLEPQYF. The nucleotide sequence is TGTGCCAGCAGCCTACTAGAGCCCCAGTACTTC. With all but the CDR3 taken from the reference TRBV2 and TRBJ2-5 genes, the full variable domain is: EPEVTQTPSHQVTQMGQEVILRCVPISNHLYFYWYRQILGQKVEFLVSFYNNEISEKSEIFDDQFSVERPDGSNFTLKIRSTKLEDSAMYFCASSLLEPQYFGPGTRLLVL.